These 14 T cell receptor beta chains share one sample of origin, sequenced in a study of cytomegalovirus exposure and HLA in healthy donors. This PCR relied on a set of 60 Vbeta primers and 13 Jbeta primers. TCRdb keeps only in-frame clones here, not all; method: immunoSEQ multiplex PCR. The table lists some 120,000 clones. Source material: PBMCs. These receptors were taken from a man aged 18 to 29 in good health and CMV-seronegative.

V is TRBV7-8 and J is TRBJ1-2; TRBD1 might be the D (5 bases). V shed 8 bases and J shed 7 bases, with 20 bases lying between them. This CDR3 is 14 amino acids long. Germline lookup yields CDR1 SGHVS and CDR2 FQNEAQ. CDR3 sequence reads: CASSQGARGVGYTF. The CDR3 region has the DNA TGTGCCAGCTCTCAAGGGGCGCGGGGTGTTGGCTACACCTTC.

The chain uses TRBV6-1 and TRBJ1-1; 8 bases are shared with TRBD1. Trimming at V came to 1 base and at J to 5 bases, leaving 12 bases not matched to a gene. The length of the CDR3 is 17 residues. Germline V gene lookup returns CDR1 MNHNS and CDR2 SASEGT. The CDR3 sequence: CASSEGVRGPGWTEAFF. The CDR3, as DNA: TGTGCCAGCAGTGAAGGTGTCAGGGGGCCGGGCTGGACTGAAGCTTTCTTT.

This chain links TRBV5-1 with TRBJ2-3; 11 nucleotides align to TRBD2. The CDR3 is made up of 17 amino acids. With 1 base clipped from V and 0 bases from J, the junction kept 4 bases outside the gene matches. Looked up from germline, CDR1 is SGHRS and CDR2 is YFSETQ. CDR3 DNA: TGCGCCAGCAGCTTGCCGACTAGCGGGGTGAGCACAGATACGCAGTATTTT. Protein product: CASSLPTSGVSTDTQYF. The whole variable domain, filled in from reference TRBV5-1 and TRBJ2-3, reads KAGVTQTPRYLIKTRGQQVTLSCSPISGHRSVSWYQQTPGQGLQFLFEYFSETQRNKGNFPGRFSGRQFSNSRSEMNVSTLELGDSALYLCASSLPTSGVSTDTQYFGPGTRLTVL.

The chain carries TRBV25-1 and TRBJ2-2; TRBD2 matches at 9 bases. CDR1 is MGHDK, CDR2 SYGVNS, per germline. V was clipped by 6 bases and J by 5 bases; unmatched bases: 7. The CDR3 is 15 residues long. This CDR3 is CASSAAGGRTGELFF. The CDR3 DNA follows: TGTGCCAGCAGCGCAGCGGGAGGTAGGACCGGGGAGCTGTTTTTT.

This sequence joins TRBV25-1 and TRBJ2-7; 9 positions agree with TRBD1. Per germline, CDR1 MGHDK and CDR2 SYGVNS. The CDR3 contains 11 residues. The ends lost 8 bases at V and 13 bases at J; junction bases unmatched: 9. The CDR3 loop is CASRTGGRGYF. The DNA for the CDR3 is TGTGCCAGCCGTACAGGGGGCAGGGGTTACTTC.

This chain connects TRBV27 to TRBJ2-3; TRBD2 might be the D (6 bases). V was clipped by 4 bases and J by 5 bases, with 16 bases between them. The V gene's germline CDR1 is MNHEY and CDR2 SMNVEV (reference sequence). The CDR3 length is 15 residues. The CDR3 protein is CASSSTRLVVDTQYF. The CDR3 nucleotides read TGTGCCAGCAGTTCGACTAGATTGGTCGTAGATACGCAGTATTTT.

This sequence joins TRBV6-5 and TRBJ1-6, with 7 positions matching TRBD1. The CDR3 is made up of 16 amino acids. Looked up from germline, CDR1 is MNHEY and CDR2 is SVGAGI. Trimming at V came to 6 bases and at J to 7 bases, leaving 12 bases not matched to a gene. This chain's CDR3 is CASRYQPGQYNSPLHF. The CDR3 DNA reads TGTGCCAGCAGATACCAACCGGGACAGTACAATTCACCCCTCCACTTT.

Turning to this clone: One end of the junction fails to match germline, which may point to a read error. The rearrangement links TRBV13 to TRBJ2-1, with 10 bases lining up with TRBD2. Per the germline V gene, CDR1 is PRHDT and CDR2 is FYEKMQ (reference sequence). The length of the CDR3 is 17 residues. The DNA for the CDR3 is TGTGCCAACAGCCCCCCGACTAGCGGGTTCACCTACAATGAGCAGTTCTTC. This codes for CANSPPTSGFTYNEQFF.

The J gene is TRBJ1-2, the V gene TRBV29-1; 7 positions match TRBD1. CDR1 and CDR2 (germline): SQVTM, ANQGSEA. The CDR3 sequence is 11 residues long. Trimming at V came to 4 bases and at J to 7 bases, leaving 3 bases not matched to a gene. This CDR3 reads CSVGGQSGYTF. CDR3 in DNA: TGCAGCGTTGGGGGACAGTCTGGCTACACCTTC.

The chain recombines TRBV2 with TRBJ2-3, with D perhaps matching TRBD2 (6 bases). The germline V and J ends were trimmed by 6 bases and 1 base, with 8 bases remaining between them. CDR3 length: 13 residues. From germline, CDR1 is SNHLY and CDR2 FYNNEI. This chain's CDR3 is CASRRLGTDTQYF. The CDR3 nucleotides read TGTGCCAGCAGGAGACTAGGCACAGATACGCAGTATTTT.

The chain combines TRBV5-1 with TRBJ1-2; possible D gene TRBD1, 6 bases. The CDR3 has 13 residues. Germline-derived CDR1 and CDR2 are SGHRS and YFSETQ. Trimming pared 0 bases from V and 6 bases from J, leaving 9 bases between. CDR3 sequence: CASSLEGGHGYTF. The CDR3 coding sequence is TGCGCCAGCAGCTTGGAGGGGGGGCATGGCTACACCTTC.

The chain recombines TRBV7-9 with TRBJ1-1; D remains unclear. CDR1 is SEHNR and CDR2 is FQNEAQ in the germline V gene (reference sequence). This CDR3 has 13 amino acids. Trimming cost V 5 bases and J 10 bases, with 17 bases left between them. The CDR3 region is CASSLRLGEVAFF. In nucleotides, the CDR3 is TGTGCCAGCAGCCTTAGACTTGGCGAGGTAGCTTTCTTT.

DNA for the CDR3: TGTGCCAGCTCACCGGGACTAGCGGGAGATAACACCGGGGAGCTGTTTTTT. Encoded protein: CASSPGLAGDNTGELFF. The chain employs TRBV18 and TRBJ2-2; TRBD2 matches at 14 bases. The J segment lost 2 bases and the V segment lost 3 bases, leaving 2 bases of the junction unmatched. Germline CDR1 and CDR2: KGHSH and LQKENI. CDR3 length equals 17 residues.

V usage is TRBV7-2 and J usage is TRBJ2-7; 7 bases are shared with TRBD2. CDR3 length: 14 residues. Germline loops: CDR1 SGHTA, CDR2 FQGNSA. The junction had 6 bases not matched to a gene; V was cut back by 5 bases and J by 2 bases. The CDR3 DNA follows: TGTGCCAGCAGCCACTGGGACTATACCTACGAGCAGTACTTC. It yields the protein CASSHWDYTYEQYF.